A single sample gave rise to the 8 T cell receptor beta chains below, sequenced in a study of CD4+ T cells in melanoma. Sequencing was performed with immunoSEQ multiplex PCR; in TCRdb, only in-frame clones are kept and a portion is missing. The sample records over 9,000 clones, approximately 74% being singletons. Sequenced material: cells from a culture (not recorded whether cultured in vitro). The receptor set was obtained from a human donor with melanoma.

The chain combines TRBV20-1 with TRBJ2-1; no clear D gene. Looked up from germline, CDR1 is DFQATT and CDR2 is SNEGSKA (reference sequence). CDR3 length: 11 residues. In DNA form, the CDR3 reads TGCGGATCGGCCTTCCTAAATGAGCAGTTCTTC. As protein: CGSAFLNEQFF.

This chain uses TRBV29-1 with TRBJ2-1; no reliable D call. The germline V gene encodes CDR1 SQVTM and CDR2 ANQGSEA. This CDR3 has 11 amino acids. V lost 7 bases and J lost 6, with 10 bases in between. The CDR3 nucleotides are TGCAGCGGCGGACGGACCAATGAGCAGTTCTTC. Translating it yields CSGGRTNEQFF.

The V and J genes are TRBV7-8 and TRBJ2-5; 10 positions agree with TRBD2. This CDR3 is built from 18 residues. Germline trimming cut 5 bases from V and 0 bases from J; bases unmatched to any gene: 12. The V gene's germline CDR1 is SGHVS and CDR2 FQNEAQ. This chain's CDR3 is CASSPGASGSSYQETQYF. The CDR3 nucleotides read TGTGCCAGCAGCCCAGGGGCTAGCGGGAGTTCATACCAAGAGACCCAGTACTTC.

CDR3 nucleotide sequence: TGTGCCAGCAGCAGCTGGGACAGGGGATACCAAGAGACCCAGTACTTC. This codes for CASSSWDRGYQETQYF. The chain employs TRBV5-4 and TRBJ2-5, with 10 bases matching TRBD1. This CDR3 comprises 16 residues. The ends lost 4 bases at V and 0 bases at J; junction bases unmatched: 6. Per germline, CDR1 SGHNT and CDR2 YYREEE (reference sequence).

The V gene is TRBV5-4, the J gene TRBJ2-5; TRBD2 aligns across 11 bases. The CDR3 runs 15 residues. V trimming: 3 bases; J trimming: 4 bases; junction bases outside the gene matches: 5. CDR1 and CDR2 (germline): SGHNT, YYREEE (reference sequence). This CDR3 is CASSSDGTSGETQYF. Written as DNA, the CDR3 is TGTGCCAGCAGCTCCGATGGGACTAGCGGAGAGACCCAGTACTTC.

The J gene is TRBJ2-3, the V gene TRBV5-6, with D maybe TRBD1 (6 bases). The V gene's germline CDR1 is SGHDT and CDR2 YYEEEE. Deletions cut 0 bases from V and 8 bases from J, with 16 bases between. CDR3 length: 15 residues. The CDR3 sequence: CASSLAGFLGATQYF. The CDR3 bases are TGTGCCAGCAGCTTGGCTGGGTTCCTGGGGGCTACGCAGTATTTT.

The chain employs TRBV6-5 and TRBJ2-5; TRBD1 or TRBD2 may be the D gene (5 bases each). V was trimmed by 10 bases and J by 4 bases, leaving 22 bases between them. Germline CDR1 and CDR2: MNHEY and SVGAGI. CDR3 length: 15 residues. CDR3 protein: CATKSAGAGGETQYF. CDR3 nucleotide sequence: TGTGCCACCAAATCCGCCGGGGCCGGCGGAGAGACCCAGTACTTC.

The chain has TRBV6-5 and TRBJ1-2; TRBD1 matches 7 bases. The germline V gene has CDR1 MNHEY and CDR2 SVGAGI. This CDR3 comprises 12 residues. V gave up 4 bases and J gave up 8 bases; unmatched junction bases: 4. The chain's CDR3 is CASSSRGQGYTF. DNA for the CDR3: TGTGCCAGCAGTTCGAGGGGGCAGGGCTACACCTTC.